This TCR beta chain was documented in a study of Graves' ophthalmopathy and Graves' hyperthyroidism (dated by TCRdb to 2016 to 2019). Regarding the study in general: Peripheral blood samples were taken at the time of initial diagnosis, before any treatment was given. The study used signatures of the TCR beta repertoire to tell Graves' ophthalmopathy apart from Graves' hyperthyroidism and to predict which patients would progress to ophthalmopathy. In total, approximately 140 blood samples were TCR-sequenced: some 43 ophthalmopathy, approximately 80 hyperthyroidism and about 17 hyperthyroidism-to-ophthalmopathy patients. A discovery set of 95 to 100 patients (approximately 42 ophthalmopathy, 55 to 65 stable hyperthyroidism) was enrolled to explore V-J signatures distinguishing ophthalmopathy from hyperthyroidism. For independent validation, a separate cohort was made up of some 19 hyperthyroidism patients plus 17 patients who later progressed from hyperthyroidism to ophthalmopathy. In over 5 hyperthyroidism patients, the T-cell repertoire of thyroid tissue was compared with the T-cell repertoire of blood. Following sample collection, hyperthyroidism patients were given methimazole at a starting dose of 30 mg daily, and ophthalmopathy patients were given high-dose intravenous methylprednisolone. General conclusions and limits of the study: Among expanded thyroid clonotypes with frequency above 0.001, most also showed up in blood, which suggests that blood repertoires may reflect the thyroid immune response. Sample size was not statistically predetermined, and group allocation was not concealed from the investigators. Ophthalmopathy was separated from stable hyperthyroidism by the 13-signature model with about 89% sensitivity and less than 82% specificity in cross-validation and with 80%/75% in the test set. In validation, the model predicted ophthalmopathy progression with 70.59% sensitivity and 72% to 80% specificity; eleven to twelve predicted patients were CT-confirmed with GO in a median of approximately six months.

For repertoire sequencing, TCR beta CDR3 regions were amplified from RNA transcripts. The first round was an RT-PCR using HTBI primers with the Qiagen OneStep RT-PCR kit, and this first round was followed by a second-round multiplex PCR, then size selection and purification. Libraries were sequenced on an Illumina HiSeq2000 using paired-end 100 bp reads. As for the original processing: SOAPnuke was used for read processing, and reads with adapters, uncalled bases, a mean Phred below 15, or no exact constant-primer or identifier match were discarded. COPE v1.2.5 was used to merge high-quality paired reads. Clonotypes were defined as unique nucleotide sequences and were aligned to IMGT TRB V, D and J references using MiTCR v1.1. The analysis was limited to V-J combinations with a frequency above 0.0001, which together covered just over 98% of the repertoires. A TCR clonal expansion and chaos score per V-J combination was defined as the ratio of F50 clonal expansion to chaos observed in the TCRdist matrix. Welch's t-statistics and random forest were used to reduce features to 10 to 15 V-J combinations, which were fed into a naive Bayes classifier. The Morisita-Horn index was used to measure how similar the thyroid and blood repertoires were. The raw public data were reprocessed by TCRdb itself: fastp quality trimming at Q25, MiXCR clonotype calling, in-frame beta chains only. Every distinct CDR3 protein forms one entry, paired with its most common genes and DNA. The V and J calls, along with clone size, are taken from TCRdb and not from the paper's own processing. The sample table records 230,000 or so distinct CDR3 sequences; 40% to 50% of these occur just once. The biggest ten clones account for approximately 44% of the sample.

A single count supports this clonotype. Its antigen remains unidentified. It has no much larger one-base neighbor in the sample; base qualities were not kept. One read alone provides weak support. CDR1 SEHNR and CDR2 FQNEAQ were looked up in the germline V gene (reference sequence). V ends up 5 bases short and J 5 bases short, with an unmatched junction base count of 14. The CDR3 numbers 16 residues from cysteine through phenylalanine. The read is trimmed to its CDR3 DNA, 48 bases read in frame from base 1. The ophthalmopathy patients had moderately to severely active disease, with a Clinical Activity Score of 3 or higher, a NOSPECS grade of 4 or higher, and a disease duration of less than 3 months. Patients with other autoimmune diseases, uncontrolled infections, pregnancy or lactation were excluded. Clinical symptoms, serum thyroxine, TRAb, thyroid ultrasound and orbital computed tomography were used for diagnosis. PBMCs were isolated from more than 9 ml of fresh peripheral blood by Ficoll-Paque density gradient centrifugation. Trizol reagent was used to extract the total RNA, and its quality was then checked on an Agilent 2100 Bioanalyzer.

The rearrangement joined TRBV7-9 to TRBJ2-5, and TRBD2 matches 7 of the central bases. This TCR was sampled from an adult man with Graves' ophthalmopathy. The sequencing input was peripheral blood. The CDR3 corresponds to CASSQESSGGPETQYF. The nucleotides read TGTGCCAGCAGCCAAGAAAGTTCGGGAGGACCGGAGACCCAGTACTTC.